The 26 T cell receptor beta chains reported below all come from one sample, sequenced in a study of shared clonotypes between healthy human individuals. The protocol was immunoSEQ multiplex PCR, while the TCRdb copy is restricted to in-frame clones and leaves out a portion. This sample has approximately 470,000 clones, with around 73% found just once. The sequenced sample consisted of PBMCs. The receptors come from a woman in her 40s in good health. Some clones in this sample may be carry-over from other donors' samples.

A few counts support this clone. The same CDR3 also results from other DNA sequences found in this sample. This chain connects TRBV2 to TRBJ1-2, with 11 bases aligning to TRBD1. The ends lost 6 bases at V and 4 bases at J; junction bases unmatched: 10. CDR3 length: 16 residues. Germline V lookup: CDR1 SNHLY, CDR2 FYNNEI. The CDR3 here is CASRGGTGGEGYGYTF. The CDR3 coding sequence is TGTGCCAGCAGAGGCGGGACAGGGGGAGAGGGCTATGGCTACACCTTC.

This rearrangement joins TRBV28 to TRBJ2-7; TRBD1 matches at 8 bases. After removal of 6 bases from V and 2 bases from J, the junction contained 6 bases not matched to a gene. The CDR3 spans 14 residues. Germline V gene lookup returns CDR1 MDHEN and CDR2 SYDVKM. The CDR3, as DNA: TGTGCCAGCAGCCCTCAGGGGGCTCCCTACGAGCAGTACTTC. It translates to CASSPQGAPYEQYF.

The chain has TRBV7-8 and TRBJ2-4; D call uncertain. CDR3 length: 16 amino acids. Germline CDR1 and CDR2: SGHVS and FQNEAQ. V was cut by 5 bases and J by 0 bases, with 14 bases left in between. The CDR3 DNA sequence: TGTGCCAGCAGCCGAGTCGCGGACCTAGCCAAAAACATTCAGTACTTC. Protein product: CASSRVADLAKNIQYF.

As concerns this clone: Other DNA variants within this sample encode the same CDR3. The chain links TRBV19 to TRBJ2-6; D gene unclear. This CDR3 contains 13 residues. V lost 6 bases and J lost 2, with 5 bases in between. Germline CDR1 reads LNHDA; CDR2 reads SQIVND (reference sequence). The CDR3 bases are TGTGCCAGTAGACCAGCTGGGGCCAACGTCCTGACTTTC. This codes for CASRPAGANVLTF.

The chain joins TRBV7-2 to TRBJ1-1; D is perhaps TRBD1 (5 bases). The CDR3 has 14 amino acids. V lost 2 bases to trimming and J lost 4 bases, with 11 bases between them. Germline CDR1 is SGHTA and CDR2 is FQGNSA. The CDR3 region has the DNA TGTGCCAGCAGCTTAAGTCCTGGGACCACTGAAGCTTTCTTT. Encoded protein: CASSLSPGTTEAFF.

This chain connects TRBV11-2 to TRBJ2-7; D tentatively fits TRBD1 or TRBD2 (5 bases each). This CDR3 is built from 16 residues. Trimming cost V 6 bases and J 2 bases, with 20 bases left between them. Germline loops: CDR1 SGHAT, CDR2 FQNNGV. As DNA, the CDR3 is TGTGCCAGCAGACAAAAAGCCGGGGCCTCTGCCTACGAGCAGTACTTC. Translated, it gives CASRQKAGASAYEQYF.

The chain couples TRBV11-2 to TRBJ2-7, with TRBD1 identical over 7 bases. The CDR3 length is 14 residues. Losses at the gene ends were 6 bases for V and 2 bases for J; bases not matched to a gene: 7. The V gene's germline CDR1 is SGHAT and CDR2 FQNNGV. The DNA for the CDR3 is TGTGCCAGCAGTTCCGGCCAGGGGGCCTACGAGCAGTACTTC. Translated, it gives CASSSGQGAYEQYF. The full variable domain, its missing parts supplied by reference TRBV11-2 and TRBJ2-7, is EAGVAQSPRYKIIEKRQSVAFWCNPISGHATLYWYQQILGQGPKLLIQFQNNGVVDDSQLPKDRFSAERLKGVDSTLKIQPAKLEDSAVYLCASSSGQGAYEQYFGPGTRLTVT.

This chain uses TRBV28 with TRBJ2-1, with unresolved D. Per the germline V gene, CDR1 is MDHEN and CDR2 is SYDVKM. Trimming took off 6 bases at V and 6 bases at J, with 21 bases between the two ends. This CDR3 comprises 16 residues. CDR3 DNA: TGTGCCAGCAGCCCCCCGGCTCCTAAAGTTATCAATGAGCAGTTCTTC. Its protein is CASSPPAPKVINEQFF.

The gene calls are TRBV7-2 and TRBJ2-7; D gene ambiguous. The CDR3 sequence is 11 residues long. Trimming left V 3 bases short and J 5 bases short, with 5 bases between. Germline CDR1 SGHTA, CDR2 FQGNSA. The CDR3: CASSFGHEQYF. CDR3 bases: TGTGCCAGCAGCTTCGGCCACGAGCAGTACTTC.

The chain is built from TRBV5-1 and TRBJ1-1, with a weak D call TRBD1 (5 bases). The CDR3 runs 14 residues. Germline V gene lookup returns CDR1 SGHRS and CDR2 YFSETQ. V was cut by 6 bases and J by 3 bases, with 15 bases left in between. The CDR3: CASTPAIGDTEAFF. Here the CDR3 DNA reads TGCGCCAGCACCCCAGCTATAGGGGACACTGAAGCTTTCTTT. Looking up the rest from reference TRBV5-1 and TRBJ1-1 gives the full variable domain: KAGVTQTPRYLIKTRGQQVTLSCSPISGHRSVSWYQQTPGQGLQFLFEYFSETQRNKGNFPGRFSGRQFSNSRSEMNVSTLELGDSALYLCASTPAIGDTEAFFGQGTRLTVV.

This clone was recorded once. This chain uses TRBV7-8 with TRBJ2-3; 9 bases agree with TRBD2. Germline trimming cut 1 base from V and 8 bases from J; bases unmatched to any gene: 4. Germline V gene lookup returns CDR1 SGHVS and CDR2 FQNEAQ. The CDR3 sequence is 14 residues long. The CDR3 nucleotides are TGTGCCAGCAGCTTAGATAGCGGGAGTGCTACGCAGTATTTT. The encoded protein is CASSLDSGSATQYF.

The chain uses TRBV27 and TRBJ1-5; no clear D gene. Deletions cut 2 bases from V and 4 bases from J, with 9 bases between. The germline CDR1 and CDR2 sequences are MNHEY and SMNVEV (reference sequence). The CDR3 loop spans 14 amino acids. The CDR3: CASSLMGSNQPQHF. The CDR3 DNA is TGTGCCAGCAGTTTAATGGGCAGTAATCAGCCCCAGCATTTT.

The J gene is TRBJ1-2, the V gene TRBV7-3, with TRBD1 matching 8 bases. Germline CDR1 reads SGHTA; CDR2 reads FQGTGA. V lost 2 bases and J lost 6; bases outside the gene matches: 2. The CDR3 is 13 amino acids. This chain's CDR3 is CASSLSGQDGYTF. The DNA for the CDR3 is TGTGCCAGCAGCTTATCGGGACAGGATGGCTACACCTTC.

The chain links TRBV19 to TRBJ1-3; the match to TRBD1 covers 7 bases. This CDR3 contains 14 residues. V was pared by 5 bases and J by 8 bases, with 9 bases of the junction left unmatched. Per the germline V gene, CDR1 is LNHDA and CDR2 is SQIVND (reference sequence). CDR3 sequence: CASSPQGGRYTIYF. In DNA, the CDR3 is TGTGCCAGTAGTCCCCAAGGGGGCCGTTACACCATATATTTT.

The chain uses TRBV19 and TRBJ2-7; TRBD2 matches at 7 bases. The CDR3 is 14 amino acids. CDR1 and CDR2 (germline): LNHDA, SQIVND (reference sequence). V lost 0 bases and J lost 4; bases outside the gene matches: 3. The DNA for the CDR3 is TGTGCCAGTAGTATAGAAACGGGAGGTTACGAGCAGTACTTC. It codes for CASSIETGGYEQYF. Combining the CDR3 with reference TRBV19 and TRBJ2-7 gives the whole variable domain DGGITQSPKYLFRKEGQNVTLSCEQNLNHDAMYWYRQDPGQGLRLIYYSQIVNDFQKGDIAEGYSVSREKKESFPLTVTSAQKNPTAFYLCASSIETGGYEQYFGPGTRLTVT.

This chain joins TRBV25-1 and TRBJ1-5, with D unclear. Germline V gives CDR1 MGHDK, CDR2 SYGVNS. Trimming removed 2 bases at V and 9 bases at J, with 11 bases between. The CDR3 length is 13 residues. In DNA form, the CDR3 reads TGTGCCAGCAGTGAAGTCTGGTCTGGGCCCCAGCATTTT. This codes for CASSEVWSGPQHF.

The sample holds one count of this clone. The V and J genes are TRBV6-6 and TRBJ2-7; weak D call: TRBD1 (5 bases). Germline CDR1 and CDR2: MNHNY and SVGAGI (reference sequence). The CDR3 length is 13 residues. The V end was cut by 4 bases, the J end by 3 bases, with 10 bases between. This chain's CDR3 is CASSSGLYYEQYF. As DNA, the CDR3 is TGTGCCAGCAGTTCAGGGTTATACTACGAGCAGTACTTC.

The CDR3 nucleotides are TGTGCCAGCAGTGAGTCCAGTCACAGGCAGCCCCAGCATTTT. Its protein product is CASSESSHRQPQHF. The V call is TRBV2, the J call TRBJ1-5; D may be TRBD1 (5 bases). The germline gives CDR1 SNHLY, CDR2 FYNNEI. V was clipped by 3 bases and J by 7 bases, with 13 bases between them. CDR3 length: 14 residues.

As concerns this clone: In the same sample, other DNA sequences code for this CDR3. This chain joins TRBV2 and TRBJ2-7; D unresolved. The CDR3 runs to 15 residues. CDR1 SNHLY and CDR2 FYNNEI come from the germline V gene. V gave up 1 base and J gave up 0 bases, with 10 bases separating them. The CDR3 sequence is CASSEGRLSSYEQYF. CDR3 sequence (DNA): TGTGCCAGCAGTGAAGGGCGCCTGAGCTCCTACGAGCAGTACTTC.

J is TRBJ2-5 and V is TRBV5-1, with TRBD1 identical over 7 bases. The junction had 9 bases not matched to a gene; V was cut back by 4 bases and J by 3 bases. Germline V lookup: CDR1 SGHRS, CDR2 YFSETQ. The CDR3 has 15 amino acids. This CDR3 reads CASSPAAGTEETQYF. CDR3 in DNA: TGCGCCAGCAGCCCGGCCGCCGGGACAGAAGAGACCCAGTACTTC.

The chain has TRBV9 and TRBJ2-1, with TRBD2 identical over 8 bases. Per the germline V gene, CDR1 is SGDLS and CDR2 is YYNGEE. V was pared by 5 bases and J by 4 bases, with 17 bases of the junction left unmatched. The CDR3 totals 18 residues. CDR3 loop: CASSLGGIAGSLYNEQFF. In nucleotides, the CDR3 is TGTGCCAGCAGTTTGGGGGGGATAGCGGGAAGCCTATACAATGAGCAGTTCTTC.

A single count supports this clone. This rearrangement joins TRBV21-1 to TRBJ2-3. TRBV21-1 constitutes a pseudogene. This CDR3 has 14 amino acids. In DNA, the CDR3 is TGTGCCAGCAGCAAAGGAGGGGCCACAGATACGCAGTATTTT. Amino acid sequence: CASSKGGATDTQYF.

The rearrangement uses TRBV5-1 and TRBJ2-7; 7 bases line up with TRBD1. Germline V gene sequence: CDR1 SGHRS, CDR2 YFSETQ. This CDR3 region has 15 residues. V gave up 4 bases and J gave up 0 bases; unmatched junction bases: 7. CDR3 sequence reads: CASSRNRGPSYEQYF. CDR3 DNA: TGCGCCAGCAGCCGAAACAGGGGACCCTCCTACGAGCAGTACTTC.

This clone showed up just once. This sequence joins TRBV5-1 and TRBJ2-1, with D perhaps matching TRBD2 (6 bases). The CDR3 spans 17 residues. V was trimmed by 5 bases and J by 2 bases, leaving 20 bases between them. CDR1 and CDR2 (germline): SGHRS, YFSETQ. The chain's CDR3 is CASSHLAITPPYNEQFF. For the CDR3, the DNA is TGCGCCAGCAGTCACCTAGCGATCACGCCTCCCTACAATGAGCAGTTCTTC.

This clone has only a few counts. The J gene is TRBJ1-2, the V gene TRBV25-1; no reliable D call. Germline V gene data show CDR1 as MGHDK and CDR2 as SYGVNS. This CDR3 region has 18 residues. The V end lost 4 bases, the J end lost 4 bases, and 25 bases lay between the germline ends. The CDR3 protein is CASSVSPSGEPSLYGYTF. The CDR3, as DNA: TGTGCCAGCAGTGTAAGTCCGTCCGGGGAACCGTCCCTCTATGGCTACACCTTC.

To note about this clone: This sequence is one base from a far larger clone and is likely a read error. Other DNA sequences in the same sample also yield this CDR3. The chain joins TRBV10-2 to TRBJ2-1; no firm D call. The V gene lost 6 bases and the J gene lost 6 bases, with 15 bases spanning the gap. The CDR3 has 14 amino acids. Germline CDR1 reads WSHSY; CDR2 reads SAAADI. CDR3 sequence reads: CASRREAAINEQFF. The CDR3 nucleotides are TGCGCCAGCAGGCGAGAGGCCGCGATCAATGAGCAGTTCTTC.